A selection of T cell receptor beta chains follows, all from one sample in a study of T cell repertoires in cytomegalovirus infection. A single record per CDR3 protein comes from TCRdb applying MiXCR to the reads. Among 450,000 to 550,000 distinct CDR3 sequences, approximately 42% were seen once, and the ten largest hold around 44%. Their antigens remain unidentified. This material consisted of cultured PBMCs, taken from culture after CMV antigen stimulation. The receptor source for this set is a human donor in good health (CMV status not recorded). Some clones in this sample may be carry-over from other donors' samples. The CDR3 runs from the conserved cysteine through the conserved F or W. D genes are given only for firm matches. For some rows the clone size is stated as once, few or many, or as a class when expanded; others skip it.

V	J	size	D	DNA	CDR3
TRBV7-2	TRBJ2-5	many	TRBD2	TGTGCCAGCAGCTTATTTTCGGGAGGGTCCGAGACCCAGTACTTC	CASSLFSGGSETQYF
TRBV28	TRBJ2-7	few	.	TGTGCCAGCAGTTTATCCCTGGGCGAGCAGTACTTC	CASSLSLGEQYF
TRBV7-2	TRBJ2-2	.	.	TGTGCCAGCAGCCTATTGGGGGGATCGAACACCGGGGAGCTGTTTTTT	CASSLLGGSNTGELFF
TRBV4-1	TRBJ2-1	.	.	TGCGCCAGCAGCGTGGGTCTGACCTGGTTCTTC	CASSVGLTWFF
TRBV7-2	TRBJ2-3	.	TRBD2	TGTGCCAGCACCGAGGGGGTAGCGGGAGTTGAAGATACGCAGTATTTT	CASTEGVAGVEDTQYF
TRBV11-2	TRBJ2-5	.	TRBD2	TGTGCCAGCAGCTTCGGGGTTGGCGGGGGGGCTGTTGAGACCCAGTACTTC	CASSFGVGGGAVETQYF
TRBV7-2	TRBJ2-7	.	.	TGTGCCAGCAGGGGAAGATCCTACGAGCAGTACTTC	CASRGRSYEQYF
TRBV4-3	TRBJ2-5	.	TRBD2	TGCGCCAGCAGCCAAGATAGCCGCGGGAGACGCCAAGAGACCCAGTACTTC	CASSQDSRGRRQETQYF
TRBV28	TRBJ2-7	.	.	TGTGCCAGCAGCCAAACACGGGACAACGAGCAGTACTTC	CASSQTRDNEQYF
TRBV7-2	TRBJ1-5	few	.	TGTGCCAGCAGCCCGCACAGGGTCAATCAGCCCCAGCATTTT	CASSPHRVNQPQHF
TRBV7-2	TRBJ2-1	.	.	TGTGCCAGCAGCCCTGGCTGGAATGAGCAGTTCTTC	CASSPGWNEQFF
TRBV5-6	TRBJ1-2	few	TRBD1	TGTGCCAGCAGCGGGGACAGGGAAGTCTGGGGCTACACCTTC	CASSGDREVWGYTF
TRBV12-5	TRBJ2-1	.	TRBD2	TGTGCTAGTGGCATGGGACTAGCGGGGAGGTACAATGAGCAGTTCTTC	CASGMGLAGRYNEQFF
TRBV20-1	TRBJ1-2	.	.	TGCAGTGCTAGAGACCCCCCTGCAGATAACTATGGCTACACCTTC	CSARDPPADNYGYTF
TRBV7-2	TRBJ2-5	many	.	TGTGCCAGCAGCGCCCAACAAGAGACCCAGTACTTC	CASSAQQETQYF
TRBV2	TRBJ2-7	.	.	TGTGCCAGCAGTGCCGGACAGTGGTTCGCCTACGAGCAGTACTTC	CASSAGQWFAYEQYF
TRBV7-9	TRBJ1-1	few	.	TGTGCCAGCAGCTTACCCCGGGGGCCCAAGGCAATGGGCTGGAACACTGAAGCTTTCTTT	CASSLPRGPKAMGWNTEAFF
TRBV5-4	TRBJ2-5	.	TRBD2	TGTGCCAGCAGCTCGACTAGCGGGGAAGAGACCCAGTACTTC	CASSSTSGEETQYF
TRBV4-1	TRBJ1-4	.	.	TGCGCCAGCAGCCACCGCTACGGTGAAAAACTGTTTTTT	CASSHRYGEKLFF
TRBV12-3/TRBV12-4	TRBJ2-1	.	TRBD2	TGTGCCAGCAGTTTGGGCGGGGGGGCCTATGAGCAGTTCTTC	CASSLGGGAYEQFF
TRBV12-3/TRBV12-4	TRBJ1-2	few	.	TGTGCCAGCAGTTTGAGGCAGGGAGGTCCTGGCTACACCTTC	CASSLRQGGPGYTF
TRBV6-5	TRBJ1-1	.	.	TGTGCCACCTTGTATCGAAGAGAAGCTTTCTTT	CATLYRREAFF
TRBV6-1	TRBJ2-1	few	.	TGTGCCAGCACTCCGCTACGCTCCTACAATGAGCAGTTCTTC	CASTPLRSYNEQFF
TRBV6-5	TRBJ2-7	.	TRBD2	TGTGCCAGCAGTTACTTGGGGGGGTACGAGCAGTACTTC	CASSYLGGYEQYF
TRBV7-9	TRBJ1-1	.	.	TGTGCCAGCAGCTTAGGGACCCAATCGGCTATGAACACTGAAGCTTTCTTT	CASSLGTQSAMNTEAFF
TRBV7-2	TRBJ1-4	many	.	TGTGCCAGCAGCTTACAGGCAACTAATGAAAAACTGTTTTTT	CASSLQATNEKLFF
TRBV12-3/TRBV12-4	TRBJ1-2	few	.	TGTGCCAGCAGTTCACAAGGGGTCTATGGCTACACCTTC	CASSSQGVYGYTF
TRBV12-3/TRBV12-4	TRBJ2-7	few	TRBD2	TGTGCCAGCAGCGCCGGACTAGCGGGATCCTACGAGCAGTACTTC	CASSAGLAGSYEQYF
TRBV20-1	TRBJ1-3	once	TRBD1	TGCAGTGCTGGGGACAGGAGAAACGCTGGAAACACCATATATTTT	CSAGDRRNAGNTIYF
TRBV14	TRBJ2-1	.	.	TGTGCCAGCAAGGGACTTCGTGATGAGCAGTTCTTC	CASKGLRDEQFF
TRBV5-6	TRBJ1-1	once	TRBD1	TGTGCCAGCAGCCCTGAGACAGGGGGGAACACTGAAGCTTTCTTT	CASSPETGGNTEAFF
TRBV24-1	TRBJ2-2	.	.	TGTGCCACCAGTGATTTGCCAGGGGCCGGGGAGCTGTTTTTT	CATSDLPGAGELFF
TRBV6-5	TRBJ2-3	few	.	TGTGCCAGCAGTTACACTGAGAGTGGGCCGACCGGGACGCAGTATTTT	CASSYTESGPTGTQYF
TRBV7-6	TRBJ2-4	few	.	TGTGCCAGCAGCTTAGCACTAGCCAAAAACATTCAGTACTTC	CASSLALAKNIQYF
TRBV11-2	TRBJ2-7	.	TRBD2	TGTGCCAGCAGCTTAGACGGGAGGACCTTCGGCGAGCAGTACTTC	CASSLDGRTFGEQYF
TRBV12-3/TRBV12-4	TRBJ1-1	.	.	TGTGCCAGCAGTTTGAGGCAGAACACTGAAGCTTGCTTT	CASSLRQNTEACF
TRBV19	TRBJ2-7	.	TRBD2	TGTGCCAGTAGAATGGGACTAGCGGGGAACGGCGAGCAGTACTTC	CASRMGLAGNGEQYF
TRBV7-9	TRBJ2-1	few	TRBD2	TGTGCCAGCAGAGTGTCACTAGCGGGGGGGCGCAATGAGCAGTTCTTC	CASRVSLAGGRNEQFF
TRBV7-6	TRBJ1-4	.	.	TGTGCCAGCAGCTTAAGGCAGGGAAGGGAAAAACTGTTTTTT	CASSLRQGREKLFF
TRBV6-1	TRBJ1-6	few	.	TGTGCCAGCCGGAAGGGGGGCAATTATAATTCACCCCTCCACTTT	CASRKGGNYNSPLHF
TRBV7-2	TRBJ1-6	many	.	TGTGCCAGCAGCTTAAAGCGAGTGACAGGCACCTATAATTCACCCCTCCACTTT	CASSLKRVTGTYNSPLHF
TRBV7-2	TRBJ1-1	few	.	TGTGCCAGCAGCTTGCGGGCAGGGGCTCGATTCGGGAACACTGAAGCTTTCTTT	CASSLRAGARFGNTEAFF
TRBV5-3	TRBJ2-7	.	TRBD1	TGTGCCAGCAGGGGGACAGGGGCCGCAACCTACGAGCAGTACTTC	CASRGTGAATYEQYF
TRBV4-1	TRBJ1-5	.	.	TGCGCCAGCAGCTGGAGTTTACAGGGTGGTCAGCCCCAGCATTTT	CASSWSLQGGQPQHF
TRBV12-3/TRBV12-4	TRBJ1-5	.	.	TGTGCCAGCAGGCCCGCGGGGGAGGGCAATCAGCCCCAGCATTTT	CASRPAGEGNQPQHF
TRBV6-8	TRBJ2-7	few	TRBD1	TGTGCCAGCAGTACTCCGGGACAGGTCCACGAGCAGTACTTC	CASSTPGQVHEQYF
TRBV6-2/TRBV6-3	TRBJ2-3	few	.	TGTGCCAGCAGTGCCCTATTGGATACGCAGTATTTT	CASSALLDTQYF
TRBV28	TRBJ2-2	.	TRBD2	TGTGCCAGCAGCAGGCGGGGGATGGGCGGGGAGCTGTTTTTT	CASSRRGMGGELFF